These 25 T cell receptor beta chains originate from one sample sequenced in a study of blood T cell repertoires in COVID-19. TCRdb keeps only in-frame clones here, not all; method: immunoSEQ multiplex PCR. The sample has some 450,000 clones; around 89% are singletons. The material sequenced was peripheral blood. These receptors originate from a woman aged 50 to 65 with COVID-19, enrolled during active disease.

This clone was counted once. This chain joins TRBV19 and TRBJ1-2, with 8 nucleotides matching TRBD1. Germline CDR1 LNHDA, CDR2 SQIVND (reference sequence). The CDR3 covers 13 residues. V dropped 6 bases and J dropped 8; count of bases not matched to a gene: 8. The DNA for the CDR3 is TGTGCCAGTAGCCTAATGGGACAGGAAGGCTACACCTTC. This translates into CASSLMGQEGYTF.

The J gene is TRBJ1-5, the V gene TRBV5-1, with D possibly being TRBD1 (5 bases). This CDR3 spans 15 amino acids. The germline V gene has CDR1 SGHRS and CDR2 YFSETQ. V was pared by 2 bases and J by 3 bases, with 12 bases between. The CDR3 DNA follows: TGCGCCAGCAGCTTTGACGGAGGGGACAATCAGCCCCAGCATTTT. Its protein product is CASSFDGGDNQPQHF.

Only one count was recorded for this clone. This rearrangement joins TRBV5-5 to TRBJ2-7; possibly TRBD2 for D (6 bases). With 3 bases removed from V and 1 base from J, the gap between germline ends came to 11 bases. The CDR3 is 14 amino acids. Germline loops: CDR1 SGHKS, CDR2 YYEKEE (reference sequence). The CDR3 is CASSSWEVSYEQYF. CDR3 bases: TGTGCCAGCAGCTCCTGGGAGGTTTCCTACGAGCAGTACTTC.

The chain uses TRBV28 and TRBJ1-2, with unresolved D. This CDR3 contains 15 residues. CDR1 and CDR2 (germline): MDHEN, SYDVKM. V dropped 5 bases and J dropped 4 bases, with 17 bases sitting between them. CDR3 in DNA: TGTGCCAGCAGTGATCAGCGGGGAGAGGGCTATGGCTACACCTTC. Its translation: CASSDQRGEGYGYTF.

This sequence joins TRBV5-1 and TRBJ2-1; D unclear. The CDR3 runs 16 residues. V gave up 4 bases and J gave up 5 bases, with 19 bases separating them. Germline V CDR1 and CDR2: SGHRS, YFSETQ. The CDR3 DNA reads as TGCGCCAGCAGCCCCGGTTGGGCGTCAGGCCACAATGAGCAGTTCTTC. It translates to CASSPGWASGHNEQFF.

This chain connects TRBV10-3 to TRBJ1-1; 8 nucleotides align to TRBD1. J gave up 1 base and V 0 bases, and 13 bases lay outside the gene matches. From germline, CDR1 is ENHRY and CDR2 SYGVKD. CDR3 length: 19 amino acids. The CDR3 reads CAISESSIAGRGRNTEAFF. The CDR3 coding sequence is TGTGCCATCAGTGAGTCCTCGATCGCGGGCAGGGGGCGGAACACTGAAGCTTTCTTT.

This clone came up once. V usage is TRBV30 and J usage is TRBJ2-7; 11 bases agree with TRBD1. Germline V CDR1 and CDR2: GTSNPN, SVGIG (reference sequence). The CDR3 is made up of 14 amino acids. Trimming removed 5 bases from V and 7 bases from J; junction bases left unmatched: 10. CDR3 nucleotides: TGTGCCTGGTACCGGACAGGGGGCGCGGAGGAGCAGTACTTC. Translated, it gives CAWYRTGGAEEQYF.

This clone was detected a few times. The chain joins TRBV5-8 to TRBJ1-5; 11 bases align to TRBD1. The CDR3 totals 18 residues. Looked up from germline, CDR1 is SGHTS and CDR2 is YDEGEE. The ends lost 3 bases at V and 4 bases at J; junction bases unmatched: 12. In nucleotides, the CDR3 is TGTGCCAGCAGCTCCGGACAGGGGGCAGGCGGGAGTAATCAGCCCCAGCATTTT. The encoded protein is CASSSGQGAGGSNQPQHF.

The CDR3: CASSLGITEVDEQFF. The CDR3 DNA sequence: TGCGCCAGCAGCCTCGGGATAACGGAGGTGGATGAGCAGTTCTTC. This chain connects TRBV5-1 to TRBJ2-1, with a tentative D call TRBD2 (5 bases). This CDR3 contains 15 residues. Looked up from germline, CDR1 is SGHRS and CDR2 is YFSETQ. Trimming stripped 4 bases from V and 8 bases from J, with 19 bases between.

This chain connects TRBV19 to TRBJ2-3; tentatively, D is TRBD1 (5 bases). The CDR3 has 13 amino acids. V was pared by 5 bases and J by 6 bases, with 12 bases between. From germline, CDR1 is LNHDA and CDR2 SQIVND (reference sequence). CDR3 loop: CASSFQGKDTQYF. The CDR3 DNA is TGTGCCAGTAGTTTCCAGGGCAAGGATACGCAGTATTTT.

This chain joins TRBV9 and TRBJ1-2; D may be TRBD1 (6 bases). In germline, CDR1 is SGDLS, CDR2 YYNGEE. V was pared by 5 bases and J by 8 bases, with 16 bases between. The CDR3 is 13 residues long. The CDR3 loop is CASSNRVRGGYTF. In DNA form, the CDR3 reads TGTGCCAGCAGTAACAGGGTTAGGGGGGGCTACACCTTC.

Only one count was recorded for this clone. The rearrangement uses TRBV19 and TRBJ1-1; D remains ambiguous. With 6 bases removed from V and 0 bases from J, the gap between germline ends came to 17 bases. Germline CDR1 reads LNHDA; CDR2 reads SQIVND (reference sequence). This CDR3 is 16 amino acids long. This CDR3 is CASSRGEAALNTEAFF. CDR3 sequence (DNA): TGTGCCAGTAGCCGGGGAGAGGCAGCCTTGAACACTGAAGCTTTCTTT. Full variable domain (remainder filled in from reference TRBV19 and TRBJ1-1): DGGITQSPKYLFRKEGQNVTLSCEQNLNHDAMYWYRQDPGQGLRLIYYSQIVNDFQKGDIAEGYSVSREKKESFPLTVTSAQKNPTAFYLCASSRGEAALNTEAFFGQGTRLTVV.

The chain couples TRBV7-9 to TRBJ2-7; TRBD2 might be the D (5 bases). Germline lookup yields CDR1 SEHNR and CDR2 FQNEAQ (reference sequence). V was cut by 7 bases and J by 4 bases, with 14 bases left in between. The CDR3 runs 13 residues. In DNA, the CDR3 is TGTGCCAGCACCAAGTCGGGGATATACGAGCAGTACTTC. Translated: CASTKSGIYEQYF.

The rearrangement links TRBV28 to TRBJ2-7; 9 bases map to TRBD1. The CDR3 length is 18 residues. Germline loops: CDR1 MDHEN, CDR2 SYDVKM. The ends lost 2 bases at V and 3 bases at J; junction bases unmatched: 14. CDR3: CASSLTVGTGIMRYEQYF. CDR3 coding DNA: TGTGCCAGCAGTTTAACGGTCGGGACAGGGATTATGCGCTACGAGCAGTACTTC. Filled out from reference TRBV28 and TRBJ2-7, the complete variable domain reads DVKVTQSSRYLVKRTGEKVFLECVQDMDHENMFWYRQDPGLGLRLIYFSYDVKMKEKGDIPEGYSVSREKKERFSLILESASTNQTSMYLCASSLTVGTGIMRYEQYFGPGTRLTVT.

This clone was recorded once. The chain employs TRBV6-6 and TRBJ1-1, with TRBD1 identical over 7 bases. The J segment lost 1 base and the V segment lost 4 bases, leaving 3 bases of the junction unmatched. This CDR3 has 14 amino acids. Germline V gene data show CDR1 as MNHNY and CDR2 as SVGAGI (reference sequence). The CDR3 sequence is CASSFGTANTEAFF. The CDR3 region has the DNA TGTGCCAGCAGTTTCGGGACAGCGAACACTGAAGCTTTCTTT.

The rearrangement joins TRBV27 to TRBJ2-7; 9 bases fit TRBD2. CDR1 and CDR2 from the germline V gene are MNHEY and SMNVEV (reference sequence). The V and J ends lost 2 bases and 0 bases, in that order; junction bases with no gene match: 5. This CDR3 comprises 16 residues. The CDR3 DNA is TGTGCCAGCAGTTTAACCCAGCGGGGGGCCTCCTACGAGCAGTACTTC. Translated: CASSLTQRGASYEQYF.

The chain has TRBV5-1 and TRBJ2-1, with D possibly matching TRBD2 (7 bases). Trimming shortened V by 4 bases and J by 7 bases, and 18 bases separated the two germline ends. CDR1 SGHRS and CDR2 YFSETQ come from the germline V gene. The CDR3 spans 15 residues. The CDR3 loop reads CASSKRGGGSNEQFF. The DNA of the CDR3 is TGCGCCAGCAGCAAAAGAGGGGGGGGCTCGAATGAGCAGTTCTTC.

This chain joins TRBV25-1 and TRBJ1-6; no reliable D call. Germline lookup yields CDR1 MGHDK and CDR2 SYGVNS. V was trimmed by 3 bases and J by 2 bases, leaving 11 bases between them. This CDR3 region has 16 residues. The CDR3 nucleotides are TGTGCCAGCAGTGATTCGGGGAATGCCTATAATTCACCCCTCCACTTT. It codes for CASSDSGNAYNSPLHF.

The rearrangement uses TRBV29-1 and TRBJ1-1; the D gene is possibly TRBD1 (5 bases). The germline gives CDR1 SQVTM, CDR2 ANQGSEA. This CDR3 comprises 13 residues. Between the trimmed V and J ends, which lost 3 bases and 6 bases, there was a span of 14 bases. The CDR3 region has the DNA TGCAGCGTTGAGTCCGCGGGGGGAGCTGAAGCTTTCTTT. Protein sequence: CSVESAGGAEAFF.

This chain connects TRBV7-3 to TRBJ2-2; TRBD2 matches 9 bases. Germline V gene data show CDR1 as SGHTA and CDR2 as FQGTGA. This CDR3 comprises 14 residues. The J segment lost 3 bases and the V segment lost 6 bases, leaving 2 bases of the junction unmatched. The CDR3 here is CASRIAGDTGELFF. DNA for the CDR3: TGTGCCAGCAGGATAGCGGGGGACACCGGGGAGCTGTTTTTT. The variable domain in full, completed from reference TRBV7-3 and TRBJ2-2, reads GAGVSQTPSNKVTEKGKYVELRCDPISGHTALYWYRQSLGQGPEFLIYFQGTGAADDSGLPNDRFFAVRPEGSVSTLKIQRTERGDSAVYLCASRIAGDTGELFFGEGSRLTVL.

This clone was picked up a small number of times. CDR3 residues: CASSERQGETEAFF. CDR3 coding DNA: TGTGCCAGCAGTGAACGACAGGGTGAGACTGAAGCTTTCTTT. The chain joins TRBV2 to TRBJ1-1; 7 bases match TRBD1. CDR1 is SNHLY and CDR2 is FYNNEI in the germline V gene. Trimming cost V 2 bases and J 5 bases; bases outside gene matches: 5. CDR3 length equals 14 residues.

The genes are TRBV7-9 and TRBJ1-4, with a tentative D call TRBD1 (5 bases). CDR3 size: 13 residues. The V gene's germline CDR1 is SEHNR and CDR2 FQNEAQ (reference sequence). Trimming cost V 5 bases and J 5 bases, with 9 bases left between them. The chain's CDR3 is CASSRGLNEKLFF. The CDR3 bases are TGTGCCAGCAGCCGGGGACTAAATGAAAAACTGTTTTTT.

This chain joins TRBV19 and TRBJ2-6, with D perhaps matching TRBD1 (5 bases). This CDR3 is built from 14 residues. V lost 5 bases and J 12 bases, leaving 17 bases between the germline ends. The germline V gene has CDR1 LNHDA and CDR2 SQIVND (reference sequence). The CDR3 reads CASSVFDSSSVLTF. The CDR3 DNA reads as TGTGCCAGTAGTGTTTTTGACAGTTCCTCCGTCCTGACTTTC.

The chain has TRBV5-1 and TRBJ1-2, with a weak D call TRBD1 (5 bases). In germline, CDR1 is SGHRS, CDR2 YFSETQ. This CDR3 comprises 14 residues. V was clipped by 0 bases and J by 3 bases, with 9 bases between them. CDR3 amino acids: CASSLGGAHYGYTF. CDR3 sequence (DNA): TGCGCCAGCAGCTTGGGGGGCGCGCACTATGGCTACACCTTC.

V and J are TRBV10-3 and TRBJ2-7; D not certain. The germline V and J ends were trimmed by 2 bases and 3 bases, with 5 bases remaining between them. Germline V CDR1 and CDR2: ENHRY, SYGVKD. The CDR3 is 12 amino acids. CDR3 nucleotide sequence: TGTGCCATCAGTGAGACGGGCTACGAGCAGTACTTC. Protein: CAISETGYEQYF.